This section outlines one TCR beta chain sequence together with its context. What it recognizes is unknown. A much bigger clone sits one base away, suggesting this may be a read error. No cell sorting was done before RNA was extracted from the tissue. TCRbeta libraries were built with three rounds of nested PCR, modified from ARM-PCR. TCRdb fed the multiplex PCR reads into MiXCR, producing one record per CDR3 protein. The table includes over 110,000 distinct CDR3 sequences, 60% to 70% detected once. This sample was included in a study of tumor and adjacent non-tumor tissue in lung cancer. Findings and caveats of the study: Compared with tumor, normal lung showed significantly lower TCR diversity. Tumor repertoires had a smaller top 100 clone share than normal lung.

The CDR3 spans 16 residues. V was trimmed by 5 bases and J by 13 bases, leaving 24 bases between them. The sample taken for sequencing was lung tumor tissue. The V gene is TRBV12-3 or TRBV12-4, the J gene TRBJ1-6; no reliable D call. The TCR sequence derives from a man between 60 and 75 years old with small cell lung cancer. CDR3: CASSPVLGRGSMPLHF. CDR3 nucleotide sequence: TGTGCCAGCAGTCCGGTACTTGGCCGTGGGAGTATGCCCCTCCACTTT.